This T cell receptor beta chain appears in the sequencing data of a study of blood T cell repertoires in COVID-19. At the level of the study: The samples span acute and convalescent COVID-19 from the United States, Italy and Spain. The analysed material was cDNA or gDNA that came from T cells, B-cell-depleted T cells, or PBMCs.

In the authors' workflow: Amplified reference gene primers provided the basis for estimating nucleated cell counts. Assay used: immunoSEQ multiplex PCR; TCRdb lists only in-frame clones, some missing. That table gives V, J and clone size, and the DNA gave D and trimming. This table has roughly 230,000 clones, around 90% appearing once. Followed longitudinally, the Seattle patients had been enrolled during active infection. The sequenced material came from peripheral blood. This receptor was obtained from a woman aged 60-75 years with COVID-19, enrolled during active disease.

The CDR3 loop reads CASSFDRGREKLFF. As DNA, the CDR3 is TGTGCCAGCAGCTTCGACAGGGGGCGAGAAAAACTGTTTTTT. The chain has TRBV7-8 and TRBJ1-4; 10 bases match TRBD1. The J segment lost 8 bases and the V segment lost 3 bases, leaving 3 bases of the junction unmatched. The CDR3 is made up of 14 amino acids. The germline V gene has CDR1 SGHVS and CDR2 FQNEAQ.